One sample yielded the 17 T cell receptor beta chains listed below, sequenced in a study of OX40 agonist ivuxolimab in advanced cancers. Here immunoSEQ multiplex PCR was the method, and the copy in TCRdb shows in-frame clones only, minus some. The sample consists of approximately 33,000 clones, about nine tenths of them appearing once. This specimen was CD4+ or CD8+ T cells sorted from blood, taken in a trial of the OX40 agonist ivuxolimab. The origin of the receptors is an adult with an advanced solid tumor such as melanoma, head and neck, liver or kidney cancer.

The chain combines TRBV4-2 with TRBJ2-1; TRBD2 agrees at 10 bases. V lost 0 bases and J lost 9; bases outside the gene matches: 8. In germline, CDR1 is LGHNA, CDR2 YNFKEQ. CDR3 length: 16 residues. The CDR3 coding sequence is TGTGCCAGCAGCCAAGAAGGCCTAGCGGGAGTAATTGAGCAGTTCTTC. It specifies CASSQEGLAGVIEQFF.

V usage is TRBV25-1 and J usage is TRBJ2-2; TRBD2 agrees at 8 bases. V trimming: 6 bases; J trimming: 6 bases; junction bases outside the gene matches: 15. The CDR3 has 17 residues. Germline V gene lookup returns CDR1 MGHDK and CDR2 SYGVNS. CDR3 sequence (DNA): TGTGCCAGCAGGGGGGAGGGACTAGAAAGCGGGGCCGGGGAGCTGTTTTTT. This sequence encodes CASRGEGLESGAGELFF. Full variable domain (outside the CDR3, taken from reference TRBV25-1 and TRBJ2-2): EADIYQTPRYLVIGTGKKITLECSQTMGHDKMYWYQQDPGMELHLIHYSYGVNSTEKGDLSSESTVSRIRTEHFPLTLESARPSHTSQYLCASRGEGLESGAGELFFGEGSRLTVL.

The sample holds one count of this clone. The V and J genes are TRBV19 and TRBJ2-3; a weak D match, TRBD2 (5 bases). The CDR3 spans 16 residues. The V end lost 3 bases, the J end lost 8 bases, and 21 bases lay between the germline ends. Germline loops: CDR1 LNHDA, CDR2 SQIVND (reference sequence). The CDR3 DNA sequence: TGTGCCAGTAGTATGAGTCAGCGGAAACCAACATCTACGCAGTATTTT. Translation gives CASSMSQRKPTSTQYF.

The J gene is TRBJ1-2, the V gene TRBV10-3, with 9 positions matching TRBD1. V shed 2 bases, J shed 5 bases, and the junction held 6 bases outside the gene matches. The CDR3 has 15 residues. The germline CDR1 and CDR2 sequences are ENHRY and SYGVKD. This CDR3 reads CAISENGQGNYGYTF. CDR3 coding DNA: TGTGCCATCAGTGAGAACGGACAGGGGAATTATGGCTACACCTTC.

This rearrangement joins TRBV7-3 to TRBJ1-1; 8 bases are shared with TRBD1. CDR3 length: 14 residues. V dropped 2 bases and J dropped 3; count of bases not matched to a gene: 2. Germline V gives CDR1 SGHTA, CDR2 FQGTGA. CDR3 region: CASSLQGADTEAFF. In nucleotides, the CDR3 is TGTGCCAGCAGCTTACAGGGGGCGGACACTGAAGCTTTCTTT.

The chain carries TRBV7-9 and TRBJ2-3; either TRBD1 or TRBD2 may supply D (5 bases each). Trimming removed 6 bases at V and 1 base at J, with 11 bases between. CDR3 size: 14 residues. CDR1 SEHNR and CDR2 FQNEAQ come from the germline V gene (reference sequence). CDR3 sequence reads: CASRAGRGTDTQYF. The CDR3 region has the DNA TGTGCCAGCAGGGCAGGGAGAGGCACAGATACGCAGTATTTT.

The gene calls are TRBV28 and TRBJ2-7, with D possibly TRBD2 on 5 matching bases. V was clipped by 6 bases and J by 5 bases, with 23 bases between them. The germline V gene encodes CDR1 MDHEN and CDR2 SYDVKM. The CDR3 has 16 amino acids. The CDR3 is CASSPLKLVGFDEQYF. CDR3 bases: TGTGCCAGCAGCCCCCTCAAACTAGTAGGCTTCGACGAGCAGTACTTC.

The CDR3 sequence: CASAGQGVAQETQYF. CDR3 nucleotides: TGTGCCAGCGCGGGACAGGGGGTGGCCCAAGAGACCCAGTACTTC. The chain joins TRBV18 to TRBJ2-5, with 11 positions matching TRBD1. Germline V gene sequence: CDR1 KGHSH, CDR2 LQKENI. Losses at the gene ends were 8 bases for V and 1 base for J; bases not matched to a gene: 6. This CDR3 has 15 residues.

J is TRBJ1-2 and V is TRBV6-5; 7 bases agree with TRBD1. The V and J ends lost 4 bases and 3 bases, in that order; junction bases with no gene match: 8. Germline CDR1 is MNHEY and CDR2 is SVGAGI. The CDR3 contains 15 residues. CDR3 sequence reads: CASSSSTTGDYGYTF. The CDR3 coding sequence is TGTGCCAGCAGTTCCTCGACCACAGGGGACTATGGCTACACCTTC.

Here the CDR3 reads CASSPDTLNYGYTF. The CDR3 DNA reads as TGTGCCAGCTCACCGGACACTCTCAACTATGGCTACACCTTC. V usage is TRBV18 and J usage is TRBJ1-2; a possible D gene is TRBD1 (5 bases). Germline V gene data show CDR1 as KGHSH and CDR2 as LQKENI. Trimming cost V 3 bases and J 2 bases, with 10 bases left between them. The CDR3 is 14 amino acids.

The V gene is TRBV10-1, the J gene TRBJ2-3, with D perhaps TRBD2 (5 bases). Trimming stripped 2 bases from V and 1 base from J, with 10 bases between. Germline V gene data show CDR1 as WNHNN and CDR2 as SYGVQD (reference sequence). The CDR3 is made up of 15 amino acids. This chain's CDR3 is CASSEGWGGTDTQYF. The CDR3 DNA reads TGCGCCAGCAGTGAGGGGTGGGGAGGCACAGATACGCAGTATTTT.

The chain is built from TRBV11-3 and TRBJ2-3; D is unresolved. Germline lookup yields CDR1 SGHNT and CDR2 YENEEA. Trimming pared 4 bases from V and 1 base from J, leaving 6 bases between. The CDR3 length is 13 residues. CDR3 sequence: CASSYRGTDTQYF. The CDR3 DNA reads as TGTGCCAGCAGCTACAGAGGCACAGATACGCAGTATTTT.

The chain is built from TRBV6-1 and TRBJ1-2, with D maybe TRBD1 (6 bases). This CDR3 has 12 residues. Germline V lookup: CDR1 MNHNS, CDR2 SASEGT. V was shortened by 7 bases and J by 3 bases, with 9 bases between the two germline ends. The CDR3 DNA sequence: TGTGCCAGCAAATACAGGGACTATGGCTACACCTTC. This gives the protein CASKYRDYGYTF.

The chain uses TRBV5-1 and TRBJ2-6; tentatively, D is TRBD1 (6 bases). This CDR3 is 18 amino acids long. Looked up from germline, CDR1 is SGHRS and CDR2 is YFSETQ. The V and J ends lost 2 bases and 0 bases respectively, with 15 bases between them. CDR3 amino acids: CASSLTGYPLSGANVLTF. As DNA, the CDR3 is TGCGCCAGCAGCTTAACAGGGTACCCCCTCTCTGGGGCCAACGTCCTGACTTTC.

This clone was counted once. J is TRBJ2-1 and V is TRBV7-2; 8 bases align to TRBD2. Trimming at V came to 8 bases and at J to 1 base, leaving 10 bases not matched to a gene. Germline assignment: CDR1 SGHTA and CDR2 FQGNSA. The CDR3 contains 16 residues. CDR3 residues: CASGSLAGRSYNEQFF. The CDR3 DNA follows: TGTGCCAGCGGATCTTTAGCGGGAAGATCCTACAATGAGCAGTTCTTC. Full variable domain (remainder filled in from reference TRBV7-2 and TRBJ2-1): GAGVSQSPSNKVTEKGKDVELRCDPISGHTALYWYRQSLGQGLEFLIYFQGNSAPDKSGLPSDRFSAERTGGSVSTLTIQRTQQEDSAVYLCASGSLAGRSYNEQFFGPGTRLTVL.

The chain combines TRBV19 with TRBJ2-7; either TRBD1 or TRBD2 may supply D (5 bases each). This CDR3 region has 14 residues. CDR1 is LNHDA, CDR2 SQIVND, per germline (reference sequence). V lost 5 bases, J lost 7 bases, and 18 bases lay in between. CDR3 bases: TGTGCCAGTAGTCTGGGACGACCCTCTCGGGAGCAGTACTTC. It encodes CASSLGRPSREQYF.

V usage is TRBV19 and J usage is TRBJ2-1; D not certain. V gave up 2 bases and J gave up 9 bases, with 11 bases separating them. CDR1 LNHDA and CDR2 SQIVND come from the germline V gene (reference sequence). The CDR3 runs to 13 residues. The CDR3 loop reads CASSITGPGEQFF. The CDR3 nucleotides are TGTGCCAGTAGTATAACCGGGCCCGGTGAGCAGTTCTTC.